This entry describes one T cell receptor beta chain. Its antigen is not known. This sample stems from a study of shared clonotypes between healthy human individuals. Study as a whole: Those who served as donors were a couple of women and a few men between the ages of 18 and 49.

Naive CD8 cells lacked CD45RO and underwent positive selection for CCR7, leaving out terminally differentiated effector memory CD45RA+ cells. Clones were sequenced by immunoSEQ multiplex PCR, and TCRdb holds only the in-frame ones, with some missing. The repertoire consists of about 1,900,000 clones, with about 95% occurring once and the leading ten covering around 1%. This CDR3 is 14 amino acids long. CDR1 and CDR2 from the germline V gene are SNHLY and FYNNEI. V lost 1 base and J lost 5, with 12 bases in between. Study-level points and caveats: With few donors, the genetic and exposure-history diversity represented was limited. When naive CD4 clonotypes were compared across a handful of donors, around 5% were shared.

The clonotype was recovered from a man aged 18-30 years in good health. This chain connects TRBV2 to TRBJ2-7; D perhaps matches TRBD2 (6 bases). Specimen: naive CD8+ T cells sorted from blood. CDR3 in DNA: TGTGCCAGCAGTGAAGGGGGGGAAGGGAACGAGCAGTACTTC. As protein: CASSEGGEGNEQYF.